This T cell receptor (beta chain) was documented in a study of human T cells and chemical hapten exposure. On the study more broadly: TCR yields per sample varied mostly from small pooled library volume differences.

The CDR3 spans 16 residues. Germline CDR1 is SGHKS and CDR2 is YYEKEE (reference sequence). Deletions cut 4 bases from V and 0 bases from J, with 14 bases between. Time point denoted: patch test 2, 6 weeks after DPC sensitization. Treatment of the sample: therapeutic diphenylcyclopropenone sensitization with weekly scalp DPC. This clonotype was observed many times. In TCRdb, the RACE reads were re-called with MiXCR into one record per CDR3 protein. The sample lists about 94,000 distinct CDR3 sequences; 9.3% were seen once. This receptor was taken from a woman in her thirties or forties with alopecia areata. Some clones in this sample may be carry-over from other donors' samples. The chain combines TRBV5-5 with TRBJ2-1; D perhaps matches TRBD1 (5 bases). Sequencing was performed on whole blood, taken in connection with sensitization to the hapten diphenylcyclopropenone (DPC). For the CDR3, the DNA is TGTGCCAGCAGCCGAATCGGAGACAGCTCCTACAATGAGCAGTTCTTC. It translates to CASSRIGDSSYNEQFF. The entire variable domain, with the rest obtained from reference TRBV5-5 and TRBJ2-1, is as follows: DAGVTQSPTHLIKTRGQQVTLRCSPISGHKSVSWYQQVLGQGPQFIFQYYEKEERGRGNFPDRFSARQFPNYSSELNVNALLLGDSALYLCASSRIGDSSYNEQFFGPGTRLTVL.